The TCR beta chain under discussion was sequenced for a study of blood T cell repertoires in COVID-19. Across the whole study: Collection of acute and convalescent COVID-19 samples took place in the United States, Italy and Spain. Sample material is recorded as cDNA or gDNA derived from T cells, B-cell-depleted T cells, or PBMCs.

CDR1 and CDR2 (germline): MNHEY, SMNVEV (reference sequence). The CDR3 has 14 amino acids. V dropped 2 bases and J dropped 6 bases, with 13 bases sitting between them. Per the study methods: It was from reference gene primer amplification that nucleated cell counts were estimated. Libraries were prepared by immunoSEQ multiplex PCR; TCRdb keeps only in-frame clonotypes and omits some of them. Clone size and V and J calls were adopted from that table, with D and trimming inferred from the DNA. The sample yields some 150,000 clones, more than 80% seen once. This clone was detected once. The sequencing sample was made of peripheral blood. The rearrangement uses TRBV27 and TRBJ1-1; D uncertain. This clonotype was sampled from a human donor with acute or convalescent COVID-19. The donor label of this sample is uncertain. CDR3 protein: CASSLAVAAPEAFF. CDR3 nucleotide sequence: TGTGCCAGCAGTTTAGCGGTGGCAGCCCCTGAAGCTTTCTTT.